The sample holds many counts of the clone carrying this T cell receptor beta chain. Its antigen is not identified. Amplification from RNA transcripts yielded the TCR beta CDR3 regions. HTBI primers primed a first-round RT-PCR, and a second-round multiplex PCR followed. TCRdb redid the calling of the multiplex PCR reads with MiXCR, one entry per CDR3 protein. The sample shows under 350,000 distinct CDR3 sequences, roughly 15% of them seen only once. Trimming shortened V by 3 bases and J by 6 bases, and 14 bases separated the two germline ends. Germline V gene data show CDR1 as SGHVS and CDR2 as FQNEAQ. The CDR3 covers 14 residues. This sample was included in a study of Graves' ophthalmopathy and Graves' hyperthyroidism. Study-level results: Stable hyperthyroidism and ophthalmopathy were told apart by a 13-signature model, which achieved around 90% sensitivity and around 80% specificity.

The sequenced sample consisted of peripheral blood. The receptor's source is an adult man with Graves' ophthalmopathy. This chain joins TRBV7-8 and TRBJ1-2; perhaps TRBD1 as D (6 bases). The CDR3 DNA reads as TGTGCCAGCAGCTTCCGGACAGATTCCCATGGCTACACCTTC. Amino acids: CASSFRTDSHGYTF.